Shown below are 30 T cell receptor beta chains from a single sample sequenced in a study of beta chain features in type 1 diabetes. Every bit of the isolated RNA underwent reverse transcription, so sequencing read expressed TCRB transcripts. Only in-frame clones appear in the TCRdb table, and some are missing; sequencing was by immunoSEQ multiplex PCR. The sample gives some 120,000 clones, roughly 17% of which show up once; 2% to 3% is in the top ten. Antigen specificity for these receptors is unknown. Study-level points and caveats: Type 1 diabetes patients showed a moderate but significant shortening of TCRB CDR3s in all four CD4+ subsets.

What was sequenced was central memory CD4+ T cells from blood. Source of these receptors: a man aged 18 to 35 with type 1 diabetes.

CDR3 DNA sequence: TGTACCAGCAGCCCGGGCGGGGAGGACTATGGCTACACCTTC. This encodes CTSSPGGEDYGYTF. The chain carries TRBV7-2 and TRBJ1-2, with unresolved D. In germline, CDR1 is SGHTA, CDR2 FQGNSA. The V gene lost 5 bases and the J gene lost 3 bases, with 13 bases spanning the gap. This CDR3 has 14 residues. Full variable domain (missing parts from reference TRBV7-2 and TRBJ1-2): GAGVSQSPSNKVTEKGKDVELRCDPISGHTALYWYRQSLGQGLEFLIYFQGNSAPDKSGLPSDRFSAERTGGSVSTLTIQRTQQEDSAVYLCTSSPGGEDYGYTFGSGTRLTVV.

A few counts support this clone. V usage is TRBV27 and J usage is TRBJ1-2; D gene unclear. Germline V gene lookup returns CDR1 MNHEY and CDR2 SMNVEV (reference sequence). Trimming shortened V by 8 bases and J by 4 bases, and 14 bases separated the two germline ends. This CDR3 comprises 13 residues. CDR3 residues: CASWRVTGYGYTF. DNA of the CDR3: TGTGCCAGCTGGCGGGTGACGGGCTATGGCTACACCTTC.

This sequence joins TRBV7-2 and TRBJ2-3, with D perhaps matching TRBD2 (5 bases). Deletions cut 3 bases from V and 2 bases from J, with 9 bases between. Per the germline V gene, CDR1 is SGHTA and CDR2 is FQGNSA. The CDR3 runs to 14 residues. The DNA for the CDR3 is TGTGCCAGCAGCTTTGTGACTACCACAGATACGCAGTATTTT. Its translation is CASSFVTTTDTQYF.

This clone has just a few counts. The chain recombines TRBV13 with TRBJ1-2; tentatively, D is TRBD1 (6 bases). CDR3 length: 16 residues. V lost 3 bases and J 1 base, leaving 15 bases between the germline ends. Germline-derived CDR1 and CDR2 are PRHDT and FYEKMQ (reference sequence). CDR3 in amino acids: CASSFSGGDVNYGYTF. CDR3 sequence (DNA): TGTGCCAGCAGCTTCAGCGGGGGCGACGTTAACTATGGCTACACCTTC. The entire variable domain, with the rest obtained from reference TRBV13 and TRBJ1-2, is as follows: AAGVIQSPRHLIKEKRETATLKCYPIPRHDTVYWYQQGPGQDPQFLISFYEKMQSDKGSIPDRFSAQQFSDYHSELNMSSLELGDSALYFCASSFSGGDVNYGYTFGSGTRLTVV.

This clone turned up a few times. CDR3 loop: CASSEVRGAHTEAFF. CDR3 sequence (DNA): TGTGCCAGCAGTGAAGTAAGAGGGGCGCACACTGAAGCTTTCTTT. The chain combines TRBV25-1 with TRBJ1-1; D is possibly TRBD1 (5 bases). The CDR3 contains 15 residues. Trimming removed 2 bases from V and 3 bases from J, with 13 bases in between. Germline values: CDR1 MGHDK, CDR2 SYGVNS.

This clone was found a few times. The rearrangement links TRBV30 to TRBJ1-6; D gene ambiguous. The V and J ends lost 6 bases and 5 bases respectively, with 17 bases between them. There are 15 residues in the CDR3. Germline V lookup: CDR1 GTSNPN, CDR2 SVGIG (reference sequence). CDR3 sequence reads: CACPREGSNNSPLHF. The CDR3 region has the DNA TGTGCCTGCCCTCGGGAGGGTTCGAATAATTCACCCCTCCACTTT.

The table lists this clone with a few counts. As DNA, the CDR3 is TGTGCCAGCAGCTTAGCCGGGACAGAAATAGCCAAAAACATTCAGTACTTC. Translation: CASSLAGTEIAKNIQYF. The V and J genes are TRBV7-2 and TRBJ2-4, with 7 bases matching TRBD1. The V gene end was trimmed by 0 bases and the J gene end by 0 bases; junction bases not matched to a gene: 5. Germline V lookup: CDR1 SGHTA, CDR2 FQGNSA. The CDR3 sequence is 17 residues long. Looking up the rest from reference TRBV7-2 and TRBJ2-4 gives the full variable domain: GAGVSQSPSNKVTEKGKDVELRCDPISGHTALYWYRQSLGQGLEFLIYFQGNSAPDKSGLPSDRFSAERTGGSVSTLTIQRTQQEDSAVYLCASSLAGTEIAKNIQYFGAGTRLSVL.

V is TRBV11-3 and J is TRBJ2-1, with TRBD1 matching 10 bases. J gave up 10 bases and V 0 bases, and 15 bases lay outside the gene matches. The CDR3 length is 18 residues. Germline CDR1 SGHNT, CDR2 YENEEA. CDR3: CASSLDQGGTGVHKEQFF. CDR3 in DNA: TGTGCCAGCAGCTTAGATCAAGGTGGGACAGGGGTCCATAAGGAGCAGTTCTTC.

This CDR3 reads CASSVPGQLSYEQYF. CDR3 DNA: TGCGCCAGCAGCGTTCCGGGACAGCTCTCCTACGAGCAGTACTTC. V and J are TRBV5-1 and TRBJ2-7; TRBD1 matches at 7 bases. Germline values: CDR1 SGHRS, CDR2 YFSETQ. The CDR3 contains 15 residues. With V trimmed by 4 bases and J by 0 bases, 7 bases remained unmatched.

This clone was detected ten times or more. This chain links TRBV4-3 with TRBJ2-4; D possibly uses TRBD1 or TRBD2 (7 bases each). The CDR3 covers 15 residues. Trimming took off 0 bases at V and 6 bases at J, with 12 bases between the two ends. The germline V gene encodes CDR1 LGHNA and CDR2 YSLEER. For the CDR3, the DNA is TGCGCCAGCAGCCAAGAGCAGGGGGGGCTAAACATTCAGTACTTC. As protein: CASSQEQGGLNIQYF.

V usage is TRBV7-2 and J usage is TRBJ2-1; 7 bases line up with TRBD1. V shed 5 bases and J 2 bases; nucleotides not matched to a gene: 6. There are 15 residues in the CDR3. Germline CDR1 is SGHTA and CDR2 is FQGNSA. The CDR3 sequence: CASSEQTGTYNEQFF. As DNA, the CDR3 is TGTGCCAGCAGCGAGCAGACAGGGACCTACAATGAGCAGTTCTTC.

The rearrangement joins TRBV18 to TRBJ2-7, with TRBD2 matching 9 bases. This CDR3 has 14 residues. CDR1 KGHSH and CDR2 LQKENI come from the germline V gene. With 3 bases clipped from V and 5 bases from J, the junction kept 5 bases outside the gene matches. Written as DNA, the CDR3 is TGTGCCAGCTCACCTGTAGCGGGAGATAACGAGCAGTACTTC. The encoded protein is CASSPVAGDNEQYF.

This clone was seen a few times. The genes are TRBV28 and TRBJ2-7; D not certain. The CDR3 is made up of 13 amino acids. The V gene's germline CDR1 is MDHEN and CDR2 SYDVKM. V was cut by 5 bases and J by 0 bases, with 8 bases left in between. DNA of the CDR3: TGTGCCAGCAGTCCTCACGGCTCCTACGAGCAGTACTTC. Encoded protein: CASSPHGSYEQYF.

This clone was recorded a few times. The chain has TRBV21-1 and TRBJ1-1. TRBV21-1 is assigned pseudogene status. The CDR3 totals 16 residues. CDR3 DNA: TGTGCCATCTCACCCGGGGGACAACCAATGAACACTGAAGCTTTCTTT. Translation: CAISPGGQPMNTEAFF.

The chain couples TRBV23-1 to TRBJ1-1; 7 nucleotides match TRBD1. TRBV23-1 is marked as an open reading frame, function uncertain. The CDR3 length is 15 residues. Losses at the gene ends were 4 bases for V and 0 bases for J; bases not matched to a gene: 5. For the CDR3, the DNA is TGCGCCAGCAGTCCCCGACAGGGAATGAACACTGAAGCTTTCTTT. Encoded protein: CASSPRQGMNTEAFF.

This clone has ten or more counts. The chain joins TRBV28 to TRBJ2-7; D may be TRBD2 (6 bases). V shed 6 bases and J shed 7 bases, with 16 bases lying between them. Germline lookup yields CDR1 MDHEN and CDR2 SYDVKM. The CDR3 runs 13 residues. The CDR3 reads CASSSSVRIEQYF. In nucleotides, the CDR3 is TGTGCCAGCAGCTCTAGCGTCAGGATTGAGCAGTACTTC.

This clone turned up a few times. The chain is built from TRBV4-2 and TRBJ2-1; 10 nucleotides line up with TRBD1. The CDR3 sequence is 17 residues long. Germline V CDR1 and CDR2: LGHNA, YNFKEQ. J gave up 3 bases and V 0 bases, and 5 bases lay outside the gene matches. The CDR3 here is CASSQEARDRGYNEQFF. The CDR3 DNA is TGTGCCAGCAGCCAAGAGGCCAGGGACAGGGGCTACAATGAGCAGTTCTTC.

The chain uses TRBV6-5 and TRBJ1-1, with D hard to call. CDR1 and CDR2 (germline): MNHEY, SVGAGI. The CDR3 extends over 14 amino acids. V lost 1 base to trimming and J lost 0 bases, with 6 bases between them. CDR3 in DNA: TGTGCCAGCAGTTACTTTCGCGTGAACACTGAAGCTTTCTTT. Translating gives CASSYFRVNTEAFF.

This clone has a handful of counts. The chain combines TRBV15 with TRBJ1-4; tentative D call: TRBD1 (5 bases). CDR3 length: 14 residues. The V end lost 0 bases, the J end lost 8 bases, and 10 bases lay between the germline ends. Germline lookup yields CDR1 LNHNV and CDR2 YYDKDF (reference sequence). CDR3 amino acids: CATSRDREGEKLFF. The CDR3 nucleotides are TGTGCCACCAGCAGAGACAGGGAGGGAGAAAAACTGTTTTTT.

The CDR3 nucleotides read TGTGCCTGGAATGTGGGCACTGGGGCCAACGTCCTGACTTTC. This codes for CAWNVGTGANVLTF. This chain links TRBV30 with TRBJ2-6, with D uncertain. Trimming removed 4 bases at V and 2 bases at J, with 9 bases between. Germline V lookup: CDR1 GTSNPN, CDR2 SVGIG (reference sequence). CDR3 length: 14 amino acids.

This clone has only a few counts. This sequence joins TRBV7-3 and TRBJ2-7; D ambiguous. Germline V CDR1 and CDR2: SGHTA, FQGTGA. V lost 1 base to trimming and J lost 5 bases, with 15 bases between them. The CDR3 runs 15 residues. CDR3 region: CASSLMAGPENEQYF. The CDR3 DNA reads TGTGCCAGCAGCTTAATGGCAGGCCCTGAGAACGAGCAGTACTTC.

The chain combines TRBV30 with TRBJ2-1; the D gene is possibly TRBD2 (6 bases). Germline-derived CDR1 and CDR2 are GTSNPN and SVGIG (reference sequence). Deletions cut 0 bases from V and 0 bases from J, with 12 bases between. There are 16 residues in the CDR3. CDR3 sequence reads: CAWSVRSGGSYNEQFF. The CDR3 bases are TGTGCCTGGAGTGTTAGATCCGGGGGCTCCTACAATGAGCAGTTCTTC.

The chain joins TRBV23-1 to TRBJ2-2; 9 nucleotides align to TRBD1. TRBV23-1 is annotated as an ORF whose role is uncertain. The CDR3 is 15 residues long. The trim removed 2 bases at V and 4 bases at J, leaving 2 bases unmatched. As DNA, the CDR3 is TGCGCCAGCAGTCAACAGACAGGGGGCACCGGGGAGCTGTTTTTT. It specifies CASSQQTGGTGELFF.

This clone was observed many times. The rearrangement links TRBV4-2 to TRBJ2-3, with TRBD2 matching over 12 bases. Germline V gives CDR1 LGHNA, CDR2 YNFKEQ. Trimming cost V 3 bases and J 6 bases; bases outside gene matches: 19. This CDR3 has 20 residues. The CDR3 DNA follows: TGTGCCAGCAGCCACATACTAGCGGGGGGCCTCGGTGGCGGCCGGGATACGCAGTATTTT. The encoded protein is CASSHILAGGLGGGRDTQYF.

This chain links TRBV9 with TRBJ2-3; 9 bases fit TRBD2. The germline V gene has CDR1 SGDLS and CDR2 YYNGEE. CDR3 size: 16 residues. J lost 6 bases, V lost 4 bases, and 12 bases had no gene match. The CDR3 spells CASSPSRRGGHDTQYF. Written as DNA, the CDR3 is TGTGCCAGCAGCCCCAGCCGGCGGGGGGGCCACGATACGCAGTATTTT.

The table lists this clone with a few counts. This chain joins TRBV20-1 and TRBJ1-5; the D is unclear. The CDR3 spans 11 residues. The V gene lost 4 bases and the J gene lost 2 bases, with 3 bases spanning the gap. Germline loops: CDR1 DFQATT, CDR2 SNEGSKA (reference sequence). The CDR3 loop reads CSAKGNQPQHF. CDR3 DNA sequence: TGCAGTGCTAAGGGCAATCAGCCCCAGCATTTT.

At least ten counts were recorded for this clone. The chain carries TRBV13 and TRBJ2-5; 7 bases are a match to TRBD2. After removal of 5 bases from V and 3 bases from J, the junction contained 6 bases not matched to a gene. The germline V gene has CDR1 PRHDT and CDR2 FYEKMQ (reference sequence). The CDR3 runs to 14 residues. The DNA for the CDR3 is TGTGCCAGCAGCCTTCGGGGGGTTGAAGAGACCCAGTACTTC. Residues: CASSLRGVEETQYF.

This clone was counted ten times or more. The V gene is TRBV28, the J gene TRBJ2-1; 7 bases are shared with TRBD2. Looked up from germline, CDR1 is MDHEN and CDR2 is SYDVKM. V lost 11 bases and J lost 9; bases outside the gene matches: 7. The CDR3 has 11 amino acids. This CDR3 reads CAARRGGEQFF. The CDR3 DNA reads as TGTGCCGCCCGCCGCGGGGGTGAGCAGTTCTTC.

The CDR3 loop is CASSAGLAGVIYEQYF. Here the CDR3 DNA reads TGTGCCAGCAGTGCAGGACTAGCGGGGGTCATATACGAGCAGTACTTC. V is TRBV2 and J is TRBJ2-7; 13 bases fit TRBD2. The CDR3 is 16 residues long. Germline trimming cut 4 bases from V and 4 bases from J; bases unmatched to any gene: 7. Germline loops: CDR1 SNHLY, CDR2 FYNNEI.

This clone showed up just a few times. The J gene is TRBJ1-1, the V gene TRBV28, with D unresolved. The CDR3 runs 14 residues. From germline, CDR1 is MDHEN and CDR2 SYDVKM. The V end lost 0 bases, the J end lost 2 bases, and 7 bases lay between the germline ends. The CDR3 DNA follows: TGTGCCAGCAGTTTATGGTCCCTCAACACTGAAGCTTTCTTT. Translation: CASSLWSLNTEAFF.